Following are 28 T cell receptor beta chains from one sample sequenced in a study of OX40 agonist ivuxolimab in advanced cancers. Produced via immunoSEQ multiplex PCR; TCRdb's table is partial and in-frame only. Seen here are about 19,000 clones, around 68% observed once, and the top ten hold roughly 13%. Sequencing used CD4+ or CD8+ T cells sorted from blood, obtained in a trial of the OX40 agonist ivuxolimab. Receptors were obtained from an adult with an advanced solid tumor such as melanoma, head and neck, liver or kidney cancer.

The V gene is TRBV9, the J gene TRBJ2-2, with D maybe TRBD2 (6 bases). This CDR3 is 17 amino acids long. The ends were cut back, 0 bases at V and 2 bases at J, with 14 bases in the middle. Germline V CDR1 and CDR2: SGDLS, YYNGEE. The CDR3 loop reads CASSVGAGRGNTGELFF. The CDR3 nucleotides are TGTGCCAGCAGCGTAGGGGCCGGGCGGGGTAACACCGGGGAGCTGTTTTTT.

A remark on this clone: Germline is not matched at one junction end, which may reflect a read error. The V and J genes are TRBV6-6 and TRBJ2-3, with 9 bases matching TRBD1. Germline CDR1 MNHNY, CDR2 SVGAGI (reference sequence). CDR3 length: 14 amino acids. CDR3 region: CASIYRDRADTQYF. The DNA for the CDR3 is TGTGCCAGCATTTACCGGGACAGGGCAGATACGCAGTATTTT.

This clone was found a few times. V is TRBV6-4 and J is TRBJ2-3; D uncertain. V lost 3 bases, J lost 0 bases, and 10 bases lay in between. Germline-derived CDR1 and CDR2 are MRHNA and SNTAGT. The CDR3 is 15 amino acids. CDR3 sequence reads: CASSELAASTDTQYF. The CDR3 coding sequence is TGTGCCAGCAGTGAACTGGCGGCTAGCACAGATACGCAGTATTTT.

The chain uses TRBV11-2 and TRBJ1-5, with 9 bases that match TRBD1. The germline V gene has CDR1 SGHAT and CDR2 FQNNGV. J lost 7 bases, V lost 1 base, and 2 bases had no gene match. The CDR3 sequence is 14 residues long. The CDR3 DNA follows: TGTGCCAGCAGCTTAGGGACAGGGGTACAGCCCCAGCATTTT. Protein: CASSLGTGVQPQHF.

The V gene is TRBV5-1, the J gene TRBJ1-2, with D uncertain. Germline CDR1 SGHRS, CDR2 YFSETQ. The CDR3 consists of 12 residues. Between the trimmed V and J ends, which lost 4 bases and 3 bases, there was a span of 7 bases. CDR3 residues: CASSADDYGYTF. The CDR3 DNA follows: TGCGCCAGCAGCGCCGATGACTATGGCTACACCTTC.

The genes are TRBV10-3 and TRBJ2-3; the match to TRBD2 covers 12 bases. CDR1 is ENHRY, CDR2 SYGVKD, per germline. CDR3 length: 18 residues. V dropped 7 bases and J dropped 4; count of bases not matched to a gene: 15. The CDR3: CAITSPTSGSGGPDTQYF. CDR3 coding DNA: TGTGCCATCACATCTCCGACTAGCGGGAGTGGGGGCCCAGATACGCAGTATTTT.

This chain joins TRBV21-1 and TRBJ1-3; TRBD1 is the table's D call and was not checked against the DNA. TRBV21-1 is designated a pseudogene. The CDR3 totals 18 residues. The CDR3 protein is CASSKGLTGQHSGNTIYF. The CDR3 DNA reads TGTGCCAGCAGCAAAGGGCTAACAGGACAACACTCTGGAAACACCATATATTTT.

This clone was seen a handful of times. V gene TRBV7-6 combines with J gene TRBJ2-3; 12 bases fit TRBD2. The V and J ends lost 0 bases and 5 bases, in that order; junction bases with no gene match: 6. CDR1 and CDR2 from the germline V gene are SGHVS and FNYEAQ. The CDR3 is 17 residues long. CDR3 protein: CASSLAPSGGAKDTQYF. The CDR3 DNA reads TGTGCCAGCAGCTTAGCCCCTAGCGGGGGGGCTAAAGATACGCAGTATTTT.

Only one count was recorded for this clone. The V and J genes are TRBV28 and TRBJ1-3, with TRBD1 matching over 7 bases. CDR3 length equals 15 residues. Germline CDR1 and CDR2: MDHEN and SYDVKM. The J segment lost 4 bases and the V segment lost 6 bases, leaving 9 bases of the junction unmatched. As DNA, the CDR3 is TGTGCCAGCAGGCCGACAGGGAGCTGGGGAAACACCATATATTTT. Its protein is CASRPTGSWGNTIYF.

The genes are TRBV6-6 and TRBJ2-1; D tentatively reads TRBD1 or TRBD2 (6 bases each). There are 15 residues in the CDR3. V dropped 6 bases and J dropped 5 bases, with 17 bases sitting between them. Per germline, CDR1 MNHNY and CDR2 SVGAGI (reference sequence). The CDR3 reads CASRQGSGVNNEQFF. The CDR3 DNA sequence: TGTGCCAGCAGGCAGGGGTCGGGGGTGAACAATGAGCAGTTCTTC.

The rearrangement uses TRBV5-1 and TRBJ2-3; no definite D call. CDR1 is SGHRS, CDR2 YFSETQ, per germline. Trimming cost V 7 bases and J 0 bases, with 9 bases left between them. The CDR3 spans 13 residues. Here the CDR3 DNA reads TGCGCCAGCCGCCCGGACAGCACAGATACGCAGTATTTT. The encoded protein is CASRPDSTDTQYF.

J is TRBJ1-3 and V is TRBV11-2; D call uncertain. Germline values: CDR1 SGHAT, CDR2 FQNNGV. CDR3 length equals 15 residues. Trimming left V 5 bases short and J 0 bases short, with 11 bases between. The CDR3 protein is CASSPGRISGNTIYF. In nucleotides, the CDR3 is TGTGCCAGCAGCCCAGGACGGATCTCTGGAAACACCATATATTTT.

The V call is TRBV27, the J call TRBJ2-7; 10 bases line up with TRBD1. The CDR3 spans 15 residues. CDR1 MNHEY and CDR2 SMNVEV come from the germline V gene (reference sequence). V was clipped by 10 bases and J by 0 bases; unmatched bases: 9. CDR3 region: CATKPGTGASYEQYF. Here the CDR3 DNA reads TGTGCCACAAAGCCGGGGACAGGGGCCTCCTACGAGCAGTACTTC.

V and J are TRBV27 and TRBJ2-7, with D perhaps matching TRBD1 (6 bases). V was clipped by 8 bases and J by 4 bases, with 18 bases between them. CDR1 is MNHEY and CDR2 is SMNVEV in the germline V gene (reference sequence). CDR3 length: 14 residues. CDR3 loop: CASYSLGAPYEQYF. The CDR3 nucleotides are TGTGCCAGCTACTCTTTGGGGGCCCCTTACGAGCAGTACTTC.

The CDR3 loop is CASSPQGAAETQYF. CDR3 DNA: TGTGCCAGCAGCCCGCAGGGGGCTGCGGAGACCCAGTACTTC. The chain recombines TRBV5-6 with TRBJ2-5; TRBD1 matches 8 bases. Germline lookup yields CDR1 SGHDT and CDR2 YYEEEE. The ends lost 4 bases at V and 5 bases at J; junction bases unmatched: 7. The CDR3 sequence is 14 residues long.

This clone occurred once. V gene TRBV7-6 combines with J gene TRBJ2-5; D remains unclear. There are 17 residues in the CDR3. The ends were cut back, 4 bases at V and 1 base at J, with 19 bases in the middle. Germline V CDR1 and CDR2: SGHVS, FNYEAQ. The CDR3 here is CASSYLLRPKPQETQYF. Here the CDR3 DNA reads TGTGCCAGCAGCTACTTGCTGCGACCGAAACCCCAAGAGACCCAGTACTTC.

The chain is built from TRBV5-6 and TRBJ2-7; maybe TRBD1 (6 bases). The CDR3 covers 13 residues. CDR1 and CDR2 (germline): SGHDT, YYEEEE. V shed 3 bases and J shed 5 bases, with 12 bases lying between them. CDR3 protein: CASSWSGVHEQYF. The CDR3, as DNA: TGTGCCAGCAGCTGGTCAGGGGTCCACGAGCAGTACTTC.

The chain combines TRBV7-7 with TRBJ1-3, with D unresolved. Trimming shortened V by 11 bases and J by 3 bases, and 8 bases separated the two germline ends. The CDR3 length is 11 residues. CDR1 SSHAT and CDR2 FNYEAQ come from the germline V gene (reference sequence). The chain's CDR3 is CASGFGNTIYF. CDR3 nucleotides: TGTGCCTCAGGTTTTGGAAACACCATATATTTT.

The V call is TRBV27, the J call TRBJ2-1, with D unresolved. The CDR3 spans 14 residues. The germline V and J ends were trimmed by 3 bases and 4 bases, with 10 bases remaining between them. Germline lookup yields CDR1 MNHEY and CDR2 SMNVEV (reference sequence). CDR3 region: CASSLKGRYNEQFF. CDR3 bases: TGTGCCAGCAGTTTGAAAGGGCGATACAATGAGCAGTTCTTC.

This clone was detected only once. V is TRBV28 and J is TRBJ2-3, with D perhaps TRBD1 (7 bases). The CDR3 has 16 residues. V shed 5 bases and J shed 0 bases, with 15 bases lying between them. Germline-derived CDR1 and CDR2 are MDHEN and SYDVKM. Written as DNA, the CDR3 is TGTGCCAGCAGTCGGGGGACAGAGCCTAGCACAGATACGCAGTATTTT. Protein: CASSRGTEPSTDTQYF.

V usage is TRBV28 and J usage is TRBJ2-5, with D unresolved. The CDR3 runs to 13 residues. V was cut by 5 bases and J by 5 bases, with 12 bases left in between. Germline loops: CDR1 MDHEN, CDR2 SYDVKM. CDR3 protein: CASSVTLWETQYF. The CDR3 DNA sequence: TGTGCCAGCAGTGTCACCCTTTGGGAGACCCAGTACTTC.

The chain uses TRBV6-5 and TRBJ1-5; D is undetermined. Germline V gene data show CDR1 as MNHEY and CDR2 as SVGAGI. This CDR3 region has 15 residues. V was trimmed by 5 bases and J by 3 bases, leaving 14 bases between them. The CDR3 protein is CASSPSRVANQPQHF. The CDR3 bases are TGTGCCAGCAGTCCCAGCCGGGTCGCCAATCAGCCCCAGCATTTT.

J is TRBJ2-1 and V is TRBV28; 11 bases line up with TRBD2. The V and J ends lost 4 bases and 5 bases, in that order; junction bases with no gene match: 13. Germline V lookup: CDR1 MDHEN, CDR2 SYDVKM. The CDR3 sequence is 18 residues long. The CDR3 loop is CASSYRSGRALRDNEQFF. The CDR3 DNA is TGTGCCAGCAGTTATCGTAGCGGGAGGGCCCTTAGGGACAATGAGCAGTTCTTC. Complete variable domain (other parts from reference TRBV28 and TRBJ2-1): DVKVTQSSRYLVKRTGEKVFLECVQDMDHENMFWYRQDPGLGLRLIYFSYDVKMKEKGDIPEGYSVSREKKERFSLILESASTNQTSMYLCASSYRSGRALRDNEQFFGPGTRLTVL.

The CDR3, as DNA: TGTGCCAGCAGCTTGGCCACTCATCTCTATGGCTACACCTTC. It is translated as CASSLATHLYGYTF. J is TRBJ1-2 and V is TRBV5-8; D gene unclear. CDR1 SGHTS and CDR2 YDEGEE come from the germline V gene. CDR3 size: 14 residues. Trimming cost V 0 bases and J 4 bases, with 10 bases left between them.

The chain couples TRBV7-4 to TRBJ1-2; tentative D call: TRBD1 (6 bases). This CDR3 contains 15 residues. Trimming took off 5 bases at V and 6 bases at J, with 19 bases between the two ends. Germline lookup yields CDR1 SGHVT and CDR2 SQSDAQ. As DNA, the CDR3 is TGTGCCAGCAGCCCCGGATATGGGGGGCGCGATGGCTACACCTTC. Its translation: CASSPGYGGRDGYTF. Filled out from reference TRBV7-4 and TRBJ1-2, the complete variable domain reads GAGVSQSPRYKVAKRGRDVALRCDSISGHVTLYWYRQTLGQGSEVLTYSQSDAQRDKSGRPSGRFSAERPERSVSTLKIQRTEQGDSAVYLCASSPGYGGRDGYTFGSGTRLTVV.

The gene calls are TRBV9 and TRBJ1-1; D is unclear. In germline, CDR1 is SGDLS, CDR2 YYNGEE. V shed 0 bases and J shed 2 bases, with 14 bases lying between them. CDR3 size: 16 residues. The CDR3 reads CASSVVSQLQNTEAFF. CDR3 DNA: TGTGCCAGCAGCGTAGTGTCCCAACTTCAAAACACTGAAGCTTTCTTT.

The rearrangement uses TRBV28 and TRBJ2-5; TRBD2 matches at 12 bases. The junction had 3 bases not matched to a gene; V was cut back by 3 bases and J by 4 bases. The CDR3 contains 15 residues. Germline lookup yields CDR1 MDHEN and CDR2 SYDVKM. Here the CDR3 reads CASSFLAGGVETQYF. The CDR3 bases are TGTGCCAGCAGTTTTCTAGCGGGAGGGGTAGAGACCCAGTACTTC.

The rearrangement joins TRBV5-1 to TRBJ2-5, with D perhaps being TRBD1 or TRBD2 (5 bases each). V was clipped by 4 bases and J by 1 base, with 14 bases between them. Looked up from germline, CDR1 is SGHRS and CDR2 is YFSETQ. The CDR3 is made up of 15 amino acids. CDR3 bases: TGCGCCAGCAGCCCACCGGGGCTATTCCAAGAGACCCAGTACTTC. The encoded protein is CASSPPGLFQETQYF.